One TCR beta chain is described in this entry. This sample was included in a study of blood T cell repertoires in COVID-19. About the research overall: Collection of acute and convalescent COVID-19 samples took place in the United States, Italy and Spain. T cells, B-cell-depleted T cells, or PBMCs provided the cDNA or gDNA that served as material.

In the study's own analysis: Quantification of nucleated cells was approximated via reference gene primer amplification. The table came from immunoSEQ multiplex PCR; TCRdb's copy has only in-frame clones and leaves some out. V, J and clone size are taken as reported in that table, and D and trimming were inferred from the DNA itself. The sample records 95,000 to 120,000 clones, about four fifths being singletons. Germline CDR1 is KGHSH and CDR2 is LQKENI. V lost 4 bases, J lost 4 bases, and 8 bases lay in between. This CDR3 has 14 amino acids. The TCR was taken from a woman aged 40 to 50 with acute or convalescent COVID-19. Sequencing used peripheral blood. The J gene is TRBJ1-6, the V gene TRBV18; a weak D match, TRBD1 (6 bases). CDR3: CASSQDRYNSPLHF. CDR3 coding DNA: TGTGCCAGCTCACAGGACAGATATAATTCACCCCTCCACTTT.